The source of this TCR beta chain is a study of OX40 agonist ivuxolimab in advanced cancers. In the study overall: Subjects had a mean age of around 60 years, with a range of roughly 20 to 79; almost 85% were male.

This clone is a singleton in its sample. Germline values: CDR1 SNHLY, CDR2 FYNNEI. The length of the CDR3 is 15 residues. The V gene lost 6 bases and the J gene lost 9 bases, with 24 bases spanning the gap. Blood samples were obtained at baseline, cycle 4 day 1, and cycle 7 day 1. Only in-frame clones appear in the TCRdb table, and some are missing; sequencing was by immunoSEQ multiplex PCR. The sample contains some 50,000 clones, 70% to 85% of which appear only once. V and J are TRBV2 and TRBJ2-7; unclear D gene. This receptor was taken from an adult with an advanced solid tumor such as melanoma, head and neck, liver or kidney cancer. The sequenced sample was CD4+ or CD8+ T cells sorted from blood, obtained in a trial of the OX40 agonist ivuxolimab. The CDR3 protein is CASRPRRDFAWRQYF. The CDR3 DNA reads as TGTGCCAGCAGGCCCCGACGAGACTTCGCGTGGCGGCAGTACTTC.